A selection of T cell receptor beta chains follows, all from one sample in a study of shared T cell receptors in the human thymus. Sequencing was performed with immunoSEQ multiplex PCR; in TCRdb, only in-frame clones are kept and a portion is missing. In the table there are some 760,000 clones, over 75% of which are singletons. These data were also reused for a study on human thymus T cells.

Sequencing was performed on thymocytes. All receptors derive from a girl less than two years old with a congenital heart defect. Both conserved end residues are part of each CDR3. Each record gives: clone size, D gene, V gene, J gene, CDR3 protein, CDR3 DNA. D genes are given only for firm matches. Some rows mark clone size as missing; the rest say once, few, many or name a class of expanded clone.

NA	NA	TRBV9	TRBJ2-2	CASSVGQGKVGELFF	TGTGCCAGCAGCGTAGGTCAGGGGAAGGTCGGGGAGCTGTTTTTT
NA	TRBD1	TRBV15	TRBJ1-2	CATSRDRTGGTLLGGYTF	TGTGCCACCAGCAGAGATAGGACAGGGGGCACTCTCCTGGGTGGCTACACCTTC
NA	TRBD1	TRBV5-6	TRBJ1-2	CASSPDGTGNYGYTF	TGTGCCAGCAGCCCCGATGGGACAGGGAACTATGGCTACACCTTC
NA	TRBD1	TRBV6-6	TRBJ1-6	CASTIDRVYNSPLHF	TGTGCCAGCACCATTGACAGGGTCTATAATTCACCCCTCCACTTT
NA	NA	TRBV6-5	TRBJ1-1	CASSSTLQVEAFF	TGTGCCAGCAGCTCCACCTTACAGGTGGAGGCTTTCTTT
NA	NA	TRBV5-6	TRBJ2-5	CASSLKSQRIKETQYF	TGTGCCAGCAGCTTGAAATCGCAGCGGATAAAAGAGACCCAGTACTTC
NA	TRBD1	TRBV7-2	TRBJ2-1	CASSSRDSSYNEQFF	TGTGCCAGCAGCTCCCGGGACAGCTCCTACAATGAGCAGTTCTTC
few	NA	TRBV7-6	TRBJ1-1	CASSLGRRGEAFF	TGTGCCAGCAGCCTAGGTCGTAGGGGGGAAGCTTTCTTT
NA	NA	TRBV7-8	TRBJ1-3	CASSLSDTGTARGGGNTIYF	TGTGCCAGCAGCTTATCGGACACCGGGACCGCCCGCGGGGGTGGAAACACCATATATTTT
NA	NA	TRBV5-8	TRBJ1-2	CASSLDWPSRRDGYTF	TGTGCCAGCAGCCTTGACTGGCCCTCGCGGCGGGATGGCTACACCTTC
NA	TRBD1	TRBV6-4	TRBJ1-1	CASIISRQGVTEAFF	TGTGCCAGCATCATTAGCCGACAGGGGGTCACTGAAGCTTTCTTT
NA	NA	TRBV9	TRBJ2-5	CASSVEGSGWETQYF	TGTGCCAGCAGCGTAGAGGGGTCTGGATGGGAGACCCAGTACTTC
NA	TRBD1	TRBV18	TRBJ1-4	CASSPGQVQEKLFF	TGTGCCAGCTCACCTGGACAGGTCCAGGAAAAACTGTTTTTT
few	NA	TRBV4-1	TRBJ1-3	CASSQGEGRENTIYF	TGCGCCAGCAGCCAAGGGGAAGGGCGGGAAAACACCATATATTTT
NA	NA	TRBV5-1	TRBJ2-1	CASSFPPGFSSYNEQFF	TGCGCCAGCAGCTTCCCCCCGGGATTCAGCTCCTACAATGAGCAGTTCTTC
NA	NA	TRBV30	TRBJ2-2	CAWSPRAGTGELFF	TGTGCCTGGAGTCCAAGAGCAGGGACCGGGGAGCTGTTTTTT
NA	NA	TRBV28	TRBJ2-5	CASSLQTDLKETQYF	TGTGCCAGCAGTTTACAGACAGACCTTAAAGAGACCCAGTACTTC
NA	TRBD1	TRBV2	TRBJ2-7	CASTPRRDRGLPNEQYF	TGTGCCAGCACCCCGCGGCGCGACAGGGGCCTACCCAACGAGCAGTACTTC
few	NA	TRBV19	TRBJ1-4	CASRSGLILANEKLFF	TGTGCCAGTAGAAGCGGGTTAATACTAGCTAATGAAAAACTGTTTTTT
few	NA	TRBV5-6	TRBJ1-1	CASRAGGVGLNTEAFF	TGTGCCAGCAGAGCGGGGGGTGTGGGCTTGAACACTGAAGCTTTCTTT
NA	TRBD1	TRBV19	TRBJ2-3	CASSMDRVRRTDTQYF	TGTGCCAGTAGTATGGACAGGGTAAGAAGGACAGATACGCAGTATTTT
NA	TRBD1	TRBV10-3	TRBJ1-6	CAISSTSHRGLNSPLHF	TGTGCCATCAGTTCTACATCACACAGGGGGCTTAATTCACCCCTCCACTTT
NA	NA	TRBV9	TRBJ2-2	CASSKSSGHLPGELFF	TGTGCCAGCAGCAAAAGCTCTGGACACCTCCCCGGGGAGCTGTTTTTT
NA	TRBD1	TRBV29-1	TRBJ2-7	CSVHDRGQGEQYF	TGCAGCGTACACGACAGGGGGCAGGGCGAGCAGTACTTC
NA	TRBD1	TRBV7-6	TRBJ1-5	CASSLGTRQGINQPQHF	TGTGCCAGCAGCTTAGGGACTAGACAGGGGATTAATCAGCCCCAGCATTTT
NA	NA	TRBV7-9	TRBJ1-4	CASSLLVAGGNEKLFF	TGTGCCAGCAGCTTATTGGTCGCTGGCGGAAATGAAAAACTGTTTTTT
few	TRBD2	TRBV28	TRBJ2-7	CASSSGLAGGVPHEQYF	TGTGCCAGCAGTTCGGGACTAGCGGGGGGGGTCCCCCACGAGCAGTACTTC
NA	TRBD1	TRBV27	TRBJ2-4	CASSFTPRTGGNIQYF	TGTGCCAGCAGTTTTACCCCACGGACAGGGGGGAACATTCAGTACTTC
NA	NA	TRBV6-4	TRBJ1-2	CASSEGPGEGSAGYTF	TGTGCCAGCAGTGAGGGGCCGGGGGAGGGTTCCGCCGGCTACACCTTC
NA	NA	TRBV7-2	TRBJ2-1	CASSLEGAGSYNEQFF	TGTGCCAGCAGCCTGGAGGGGGCGGGGTCCTACAATGAGCAGTTCTTC
NA	TRBD1	TRBV14	TRBJ2-7	CASSQTTGTGGYEQYF	TGTGCCAGCAGCCAAACAACCGGGACAGGGGGCTACGAGCAGTACTTC
NA	TRBD1	TRBV6-1	TRBJ2-7	CASSELRTGQGFCEQYF	TGTGCCAGCAGTGAGCTACGTACGGGACAGGGTTTTTGCGAGCAGTACTTC
NA	NA	TRBV5-8	TRBJ2-2	CASSATGRPGRDTGELFF	TGTGCCAGCAGCGCGACGGGTCGTCCTGGCCGGGACACCGGGGAGCTGTTTTTT
NA	NA	TRBV28	TRBJ2-5	CASRSRPPETQYF	TGTGCCAGCAGATCTAGGCCCCCAGAGACCCAGTACTTC
NA	NA	TRBV5-6	TRBJ2-7	CASSCEFWGSSYEQYF	TGTGCCAGCAGCTGTGAATTTTGGGGCAGTTCCTACGAGCAGTACTTC
NA	TRBD2	TRBV19	TRBJ2-3	CASRTSGGAGDTQYF	TGTGCCAGTAGGACTAGCGGGGGGGCCGGAGATACGCAGTATTTT
NA	TRBD1	TRBV6-1	TRBJ1-5	CASNRQGGNQPQHF	TGTGCCAGCAACCGACAGGGCGGCAATCAGCCCCAGCATTTT
NA	TRBD1	TRBV15	TRBJ2-6	CATSRGNRGLSGANVLTF	TGTGCCACCAGCAGAGGTAACAGGGGGCTCTCTGGGGCCAACGTCCTGACTTTC
once	NA	TRBV7-2	TRBJ1-2	CASSLGGPRGYTF	TGTGCCAGCAGCCTAGGAGGGCCAAGGGGCTACACCTTC
NA	NA	TRBV5-6	TRBJ2-2	CASSLKRGKGAGELFF	TGTGCCAGCAGCTTGAAAAGGGGGAAGGGGGCCGGGGAGCTGTTTTTT
NA	NA	TRBV6-5	TRBJ2-7	CASSPYQGYEQYF	TGTGCCAGCAGTCCTTACCAGGGGTACGAGCAGTACTTC
once	NA	TRBV4-3	TRBJ2-3	CASSQVTGQITDTQYF	TGCGCCAGCAGCCAAGTCACAGGGCAGATCACAGATACGCAGTATTTT
NA	NA	TRBV21-1	TRBJ2-1	CASSPSRGFSYNEQFF	TGTGCCAGCAGCCCTTCCAGGGGGTTCTCCTACAATGAGCAGTTCTTC
NA	NA	TRBV6-1	TRBJ1-2	CASSEGGAFVNAGANYGYTF	TGTGCCAGCAGTGAAGGAGGGGCTTTTGTGAACGCAGGGGCAAACTATGGCTACACCTTC
NA	TRBD1	TRBV7-9	TRBJ2-7	CASSINPGQVSYEQYF	TGTGCCAGCAGCATTAACCCCGGACAGGTATCCTACGAGCAGTACTTC
NA	NA	TRBV6-4	TRBJ1-2	CASSDLQGRVMITNYGYTF	TGTGCCAGCAGTGACCTCCAGGGAAGGGTGATGATAACTAACTATGGCTACACCTTC
NA	TRBD1	TRBV5-1	TRBJ2-7	CASSFFGDRDHEQYF	TGCGCCAGCAGCTTCTTTGGTGACAGGGACCACGAGCAGTACTTC
NA	TRBD2	TRBV9	TRBJ2-1	CASSLSGGPTQSSYNEQFF	TGTGCCAGCAGCCTTAGCGGGGGCCCCACTCAGAGCTCCTACAATGAGCAGTTCTTC
NA	TRBD2	TRBV18	TRBJ2-3	CASSTPGLAGGSDTQYF	TGTGCCAGCTCAACCCCGGGACTAGCGGGGGGTTCAGATACGCAGTATTTT
NA	TRBD1	TRBV4-3	TRBJ2-7	CASSRTTGGLSYEQYF	TGCGCCAGCAGCCGAACAACAGGGGGACTCTCCTACGAGCAGTACTTC
NA	TRBD1	TRBV7-9	TRBJ1-4	CASSSGTGREKLFF	TGTGCCAGCAGCTCCGGGACAGGGCGTGAAAAACTGTTTTTT
NA	NA	TRBV5-1	TRBJ2-1	CASSLGGGRINNEQFF	TGCGCCAGCAGCCTTGGGGGGGGCAGAATCAACAATGAGCAGTTCTTC
NA	NA	TRBV6-6	TRBJ2-1	CASRRVERSYNEQFF	TGTGCCTCAAGGCGTGTAGAGCGGTCCTACAATGAGCAGTTCTTC
NA	NA	TRBV7-2	TRBJ1-4	CASSQYRAPRVGEKLFF	TGTGCCAGCAGCCAATACAGGGCCCCAAGGGTTGGTGAAAAACTGTTTTTT
NA	TRBD1	TRBV7-8	TRBJ2-2	CASSSTGGADTGELFF	TGTGCCAGCAGTTCGACAGGGGGCGCGGACACCGGGGAGCTGTTTTTT
NA	TRBD2	TRBV2	TRBJ2-3	CASSLGGPGKSTDTQYF	TGTGCCAGCAGTTTGGGAGGGCCGGGGAAGAGCACAGATACGCAGTATTTT
NA	NA	TRBV6-4	TRBJ1-1	CASSETGIAMNTEAFF	TGTGCCAGCAGTGAAACGGGTATAGCAATGAACACTGAAGCTTTCTTT
NA	TRBD1	TRBV18	TRBJ2-1	CASSPLGTGGVYNEQFF	TGTGCCAGCTCACCACTGGGGACAGGAGGAGTGTACAATGAGCAGTTCTTC
NA	NA	TRBV7-8	TRBJ1-2	CASSYLPDGKGGGYTF	TGTGCCAGCAGCTATCTCCCGGACGGGAAAGGGGGAGGCTACACCTTC